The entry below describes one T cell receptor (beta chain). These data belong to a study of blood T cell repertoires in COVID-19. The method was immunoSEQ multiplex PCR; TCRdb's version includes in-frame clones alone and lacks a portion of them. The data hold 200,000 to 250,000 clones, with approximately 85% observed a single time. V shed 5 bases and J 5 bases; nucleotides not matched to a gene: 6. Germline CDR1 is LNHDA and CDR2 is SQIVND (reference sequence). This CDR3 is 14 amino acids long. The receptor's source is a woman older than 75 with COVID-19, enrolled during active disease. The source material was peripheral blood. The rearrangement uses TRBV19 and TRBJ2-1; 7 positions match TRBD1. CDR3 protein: CASSVGTVNNEQFF. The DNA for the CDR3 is TGTGCCAGTAGTGTGGGGACAGTTAACAATGAGCAGTTCTTC.